These 31 T cell receptor beta chains were sequenced from one sample in a study of blood T cell repertoires in COVID-19. Some clones are missing from TCRdb's copy, which holds only in-frame ones; the method was immunoSEQ multiplex PCR. The table includes around 30,000 clones, 70% to 90% detected once. The sequencing input was peripheral blood. The receptors here all came from a human donor in a cohort sampled during active COVID-19.

This chain links TRBV4-2 with TRBJ2-7; 10 bases are shared with TRBD1. The CDR3 loop spans 15 amino acids. The V segment lost 5 bases and the J segment 5 bases; nucleotides outside the gene matches: 9. CDR1 and CDR2 from the germline V gene are LGHNA and YNFKEQ. CDR3 sequence: CASSSTGTGEHEQYF. The CDR3 DNA follows: TGTGCCAGCAGCTCCACCGGGACAGGGGAGCACGAGCAGTACTTC.

V is TRBV6-6 and J is TRBJ1-2, with 9 bases aligning to TRBD1. Germline CDR1 is MNHNY and CDR2 is SVGAGI (reference sequence). The CDR3 has 15 amino acids. V dropped 7 bases and J dropped 5; count of bases not matched to a gene: 11. The CDR3 here is CASTLTGGGHYGYTF. For the CDR3, the DNA is TGTGCCAGCACCCTGACAGGGGGAGGGCATTATGGCTACACCTTC.

The gene calls are TRBV28 and TRBJ1-1, with a possible D match to TRBD1 (6 bases). Germline V lookup: CDR1 MDHEN, CDR2 SYDVKM. The CDR3 consists of 14 residues. Trimming pared 2 bases from V and 6 bases from J, leaving 13 bases between. The CDR3 region is CASSLQGQRAEAFF. CDR3 bases: TGTGCCAGCAGTTTACAGGGGCAGCGCGCTGAAGCTTTCTTT.

This sequence joins TRBV27 and TRBJ2-7, with D perhaps TRBD1 (6 bases). CDR3 size: 14 residues. In germline, CDR1 is MNHEY, CDR2 SMNVEV (reference sequence). V lost 5 bases and J 4 bases, leaving 15 bases between the germline ends. The CDR3 DNA reads as TGTGCCAGCAGTCCTCTGGGGACACTTTACGAGCAGTACTTC. Its translation is CASSPLGTLYEQYF.

The J gene is TRBJ2-2, the V gene TRBV9; 11 bases align to TRBD1. Trimming took 4 bases from V and 6 from J; bases not matched to a gene: 11. The CDR3 runs 17 residues. Germline CDR1 is SGDLS and CDR2 is YYNGEE. Written as DNA, the CDR3 is TGTGCCAGCAGCCCCCGTGGACAGGGGGCATTGGCCGGGGAGCTGTTTTTT. Translating gives CASSPRGQGALAGELFF.

The chain combines TRBV18 with TRBJ2-3; no clear D gene. Germline loops: CDR1 KGHSH, CDR2 LQKENI. The CDR3 length is 12 residues. Trimming shortened V by 3 bases and J by 3 bases, and 4 bases separated the two germline ends. CDR3 residues: CASSPFTDTQYF. The CDR3, as DNA: TGTGCCAGCTCACCCTTTACAGATACGCAGTATTTT. Supplemented by reference TRBV18 and TRBJ2-3, the full variable domain reads NAGVMQNPRHLVRRRGQEARLRCSPMKGHSHVYWYRQLPEEGLKFMVYLQKENIIDESGMPKERFSAEFPKEGPSILRIQQVVRGDSAAYFCASSPFTDTQYFGPGTRLTVL.

In this sample, this clone turned up once. The rearrangement uses TRBV7-9 and TRBJ1-1; D gene uncertain. V was pared by 5 bases and J by 1 base, with 14 bases between. CDR3 length: 15 residues. CDR1 and CDR2 from the germline V gene are SEHNR and FQNEAQ (reference sequence). The CDR3: CASSTRGGGNTEAFF. The CDR3 nucleotides read TGTGCCAGCAGCACCCGAGGAGGCGGGAACACTGAAGCTTTCTTT.

CDR3 coding DNA: TGTGCCAGCAGTTTTTACGCGTCCCTCGGGGATTCACCCCTCCACTTT. It codes for CASSFYASLGDSPLHF. The chain links TRBV28 to TRBJ1-6; D unresolved. CDR3 length equals 16 residues. The germline V and J ends were trimmed by 3 bases and 8 bases, with 17 bases remaining between them. Per the germline V gene, CDR1 is MDHEN and CDR2 is SYDVKM.

This CDR3 reads CARSCVGGGPNQPQHF. In DNA form, the CDR3 reads TGTGCCAGAAGCTGCGTAGGGGGGGGCCCCAATCAGCCCCAGCATTTT. This chain connects TRBV5-3 to TRBJ1-5; D possibly corresponds to TRBD1 (6 bases). TRBV5-3 is known as an ORF, though its function is uncertain. The V end was cut by 3 bases, the J end by 3 bases, with 16 bases between. The CDR3 has 16 amino acids.

V usage is TRBV19 and J usage is TRBJ1-1, with D possibly matching TRBD1 (5 bases). Trimming stripped 3 bases from V and 8 bases from J, with 13 bases between. Germline CDR1 LNHDA, CDR2 SQIVND (reference sequence). The CDR3 extends over 13 amino acids. Written as DNA, the CDR3 is TGTGCCAGTAGTATTGGGGCAGGGAAGGAAGCTTTCTTT. Translated: CASSIGAGKEAFF.

The V call is TRBV2, the J call TRBJ2-7, with 10 bases fitting TRBD2. The V gene end was trimmed by 7 bases and the J gene end by 4 bases; junction bases not matched to a gene: 10. Germline CDR1 is SNHLY and CDR2 is FYNNEI. The CDR3 totals 15 residues. The CDR3, as DNA: TGTGCCAGCACCCCCAAAGCGGGGGGGCCTTACGAGCAGTACTTC. Its protein is CASTPKAGGPYEQYF.

This rearrangement joins TRBV27 to TRBJ1-6, with a tentative D call TRBD1 (6 bases). The V end lost 0 bases, the J end lost 5 bases, and 11 bases lay between the germline ends. The germline V gene encodes CDR1 MNHEY and CDR2 SMNVEV (reference sequence). The CDR3 covers 16 residues. The CDR3 spells CASSLSTGADNSPLHF. CDR3 coding DNA: TGTGCCAGCAGTTTATCGACAGGCGCGGATAATTCACCCCTCCACTTT.

The CDR3, as DNA: TGTGCCAGCAGTTTATTCACTACAGGGACAGATACGCAGTATTTT. This translates into CASSLFTTGTDTQYF. V and J are TRBV27 and TRBJ2-3; perhaps TRBD1 as D (6 bases). Germline V gene data show CDR1 as MNHEY and CDR2 as SMNVEV (reference sequence). The V end was cut by 1 base, the J end by 3 bases, with 11 bases between. This CDR3 contains 15 residues.

The chain uses TRBV7-2 and TRBJ2-6; unclear D gene. Germline V gene sequence: CDR1 SGHTA, CDR2 FQGNSA. V dropped 1 base and J dropped 2 bases, with 3 bases sitting between them. The CDR3 is made up of 14 amino acids. CDR3 residues: CASSLDTGANVLTF. The CDR3 coding sequence is TGTGCCAGCAGCTTAGATACTGGGGCCAACGTCCTGACTTTC.

The gene calls are TRBV12-3 or TRBV12-4 and TRBJ1-1; D is unclear. This CDR3 has 13 amino acids. Trimming removed 7 bases at V and 0 bases at J, with 9 bases between. The CDR3 spells CASNSGVNTEAFF. Written as DNA, the CDR3 is TGTGCCAGCAACTCCGGGGTGAACACTGAAGCTTTCTTT.

The chain employs TRBV28 and TRBJ1-4; the match to TRBD1 covers 8 bases. The V gene end was trimmed by 5 bases and the J gene end by 0 bases; junction bases not matched to a gene: 5. CDR1 MDHEN and CDR2 SYDVKM come from the germline V gene. The CDR3 is made up of 16 amino acids. Here the CDR3 DNA reads TGTGCCAGCAGTGTGGACAGGGTAACAACTAATGAAAAACTGTTTTTT. Its translation: CASSVDRVTTNEKLFF.

This chain connects TRBV19 to TRBJ2-7, with D uncertain. Deletions cut 3 bases from V and 0 bases from J, with 6 bases between. The germline gives CDR1 LNHDA, CDR2 SQIVND (reference sequence). The CDR3 loop spans 13 amino acids. CDR3 sequence: CASSIGNSYEQYF. As DNA, the CDR3 is TGTGCCAGTAGTATTGGCAACTCCTACGAGCAGTACTTC.

The rearrangement uses TRBV3-1 (or the pseudogene TRBV3-2) and TRBJ1-1; a possible D gene is TRBD1 (5 bases). The CDR3 spans 15 residues. V lost 3 bases and J lost 3, with 14 bases in between. Germline lookup yields CDR1 LGHDT and CDR2 YNNKEL (reference sequence). The CDR3 nucleotides are TGTGCCAGCAGCCACTCCACTGGGGGGGACACTGAAGCTTTCTTT. Amino acids: CASSHSTGGDTEAFF.

The rearrangement joins TRBV3-1 (or the pseudogene TRBV3-2) to TRBJ2-5; 9 bases align to TRBD2. Trimming cost V 3 bases and J 5 bases; bases outside gene matches: 4. Germline V gives CDR1 LGHDT, CDR2 YNNKEL (reference sequence). The CDR3 is 14 residues long. The DNA for the CDR3 is TGTGCCAGCAGCCATGGCGGGGGGGCGGAGACCCAGTACTTC. It codes for CASSHGGGAETQYF.

The chain couples TRBV4-2 to TRBJ1-2; no firm D call. V lost 4 bases and J lost 8, with 29 bases in between. Looked up from germline, CDR1 is LGHNA and CDR2 is YNFKEQ. The CDR3 length is 18 residues. Here the CDR3 reads CASSPPRGVFGERKGYTF. In nucleotides, the CDR3 is TGTGCCAGCAGCCCTCCAAGAGGAGTTTTCGGGGAGCGAAAAGGCTACACCTTC.

This clone was observed a single time. The rearrangement uses TRBV5-4 and TRBJ2-7, with 12 bases fitting TRBD2. Germline V gene sequence: CDR1 SGHNT, CDR2 YYREEE (reference sequence). The trim removed 3 bases at V and 2 bases at J, leaving 3 bases unmatched. CDR3 size: 15 residues. CDR3 nucleotides: TGTGCCAGCAGCTCTTCTAGCGGGGGGGCCTACGAGCAGTACTTC. Its translation is CASSSSSGGAYEQYF.

This chain connects TRBV4-2 to TRBJ1-1, with TRBD1 matching 8 bases. With V trimmed by 0 bases and J by 4 bases, 10 bases remained unmatched. From germline, CDR1 is LGHNA and CDR2 YNFKEQ. The CDR3 consists of 17 residues. CDR3 region: CASSQDATGVGSTEAFF. The CDR3 nucleotides are TGTGCCAGCAGCCAAGATGCGACAGGGGTAGGGAGCACTGAAGCTTTCTTT.

This chain connects TRBV6-2 or TRBV6-3 to TRBJ2-1, with 8 nucleotides matching TRBD2. Germline loops: CDR1 MNHEY, CDR2 SVGEGT. This CDR3 spans 15 amino acids. J gave up 4 bases and V 5 bases, and 7 bases lay outside the gene matches. In DNA, the CDR3 is TGTGCCAGCAGTCCGGCCAGCGGGGGATACAATGAGCAGTTCTTC. It codes for CASSPASGGYNEQFF.

There are a few counts of this clone. This chain joins TRBV30 and TRBJ1-3, with 10 bases fitting TRBD1. Germline CDR1 and CDR2: GTSNPN and SVGIG (reference sequence). V lost 2 bases to trimming and J lost 5 bases; unmatched junction nucleotides: 9. The CDR3 is 16 amino acids. CDR3 sequence: CAWSSTGDRGRNTIYF. The CDR3 nucleotides are TGTGCCTGGAGTTCAACGGGGGACAGGGGTAGAAACACCATATATTTT.

V is TRBV5-6 and J is TRBJ2-3; D call uncertain. Deletions cut 2 bases from V and 0 bases from J, with 19 bases between. From germline, CDR1 is SGHDT and CDR2 YYEEEE. The CDR3 length is 18 residues. This CDR3 reads CASSLHRPTSSSTDTQYF. CDR3 in DNA: TGTGCCAGCAGCTTACACAGACCCACCTCCTCTAGCACAGATACGCAGTATTTT.

V gene TRBV5-1 combines with J gene TRBJ2-1; 9 bases are shared with TRBD2. This CDR3 comprises 15 residues. Trimming removed 1 base from V and 5 bases from J; junction bases left unmatched: 4. Germline V gene lookup returns CDR1 SGHRS and CDR2 YFSETQ. The CDR3 here is CASSLRRGGNNEQFF. Written as DNA, the CDR3 is TGCGCCAGCAGCTTGCGGCGGGGGGGTAACAATGAGCAGTTCTTC.

The chain uses TRBV3-1 (or the pseudogene TRBV3-2) and TRBJ1-5; D is unclear. The CDR3 consists of 12 residues. Germline loops: CDR1 LGHDT, CDR2 YNNKEL (reference sequence). V was shortened by 1 base and J by 4 bases, with 2 bases between the two germline ends. The CDR3 region has the DNA TGTGCCAGCAGCCAAGCGAATCAGCCCCAGCATTTT. Translated: CASSQANQPQHF.

V is TRBV30 and J is TRBJ1-4; no clear D gene. Germline loops: CDR1 GTSNPN, CDR2 SVGIG (reference sequence). CDR3 length: 14 amino acids. V was pared by 0 bases and J by 0 bases, with 5 bases between. Here the CDR3 DNA reads TGTGCCTGGAGTGTCCCGTCAACTAATGAAAAACTGTTTTTT. Its translation is CAWSVPSTNEKLFF.

This chain joins TRBV28 and TRBJ2-1, with TRBD1 matching over 9 bases. Germline values: CDR1 MDHEN, CDR2 SYDVKM. The V gene end was trimmed by 8 bases and the J gene end by 5 bases; junction bases not matched to a gene: 10. This CDR3 is built from 15 residues. CDR3 residues: CASHDGRDRDNEQFF. The CDR3 nucleotides are TGTGCCAGCCACGACGGCCGGGACAGGGACAATGAGCAGTTCTTC.

The V call is TRBV6-5, the J call TRBJ2-7, with D possibly matching TRBD2 (5 bases). This CDR3 has 13 residues. Germline CDR1 is MNHEY and CDR2 is SVGAGI. Deletions cut 6 bases from V and 2 bases from J, with 11 bases between. Here the CDR3 DNA reads TGTGCCAGCAGCCCCAGGACTCCCTACGAGCAGTACTTC. Encoded protein: CASSPRTPYEQYF.

The chain combines TRBV14 with TRBJ2-6; D perhaps matches TRBD1 (6 bases). Deletions cut 5 bases from V and 4 bases from J, with 24 bases between. The CDR3 loop spans 19 amino acids. From germline, CDR1 is SGHDN and CDR2 FVKESK. The CDR3 nucleotides are TGTGCCAGCAGCTCCCGATCCGGGACACCACTGCTGGGGGCCAACGTCCTGACTTTC. The encoded protein is CASSSRSGTPLLGANVLTF.